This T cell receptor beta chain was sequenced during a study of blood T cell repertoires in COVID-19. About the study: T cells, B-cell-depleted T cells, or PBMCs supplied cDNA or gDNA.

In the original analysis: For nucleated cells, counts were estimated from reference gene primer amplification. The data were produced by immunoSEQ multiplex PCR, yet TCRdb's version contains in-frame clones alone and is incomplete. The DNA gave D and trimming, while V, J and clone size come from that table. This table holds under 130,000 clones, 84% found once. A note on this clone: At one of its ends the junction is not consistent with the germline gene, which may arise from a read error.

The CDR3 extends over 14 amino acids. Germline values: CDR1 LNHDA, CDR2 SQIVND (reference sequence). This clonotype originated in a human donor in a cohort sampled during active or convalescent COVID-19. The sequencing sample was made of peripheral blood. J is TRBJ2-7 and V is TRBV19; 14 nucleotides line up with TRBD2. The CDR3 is CASSSGLAGGPENF. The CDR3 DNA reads TGTGCCAGTAGTAGCGGACTAGCGGGGGGCCCAGAGAACTTC. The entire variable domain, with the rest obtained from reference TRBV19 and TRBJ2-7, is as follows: DGGITQSPKYLFRKEGQNVTLSCEQNLNHDAMYWYRQDPGQGLRLIYYSQIVNDFQKGDIAEGYSVSREKKESFPLTVTSAQKNPTAFYLCASSSGLAGGPENFGPGTRLTVT.